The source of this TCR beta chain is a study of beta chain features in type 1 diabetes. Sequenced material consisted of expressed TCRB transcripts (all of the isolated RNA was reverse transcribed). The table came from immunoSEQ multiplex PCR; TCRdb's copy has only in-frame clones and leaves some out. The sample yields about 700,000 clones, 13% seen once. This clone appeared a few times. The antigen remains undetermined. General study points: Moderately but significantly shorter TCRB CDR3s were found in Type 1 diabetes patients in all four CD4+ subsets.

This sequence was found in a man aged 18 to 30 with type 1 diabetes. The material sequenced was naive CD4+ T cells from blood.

CDR3 residues: CASRLVGTGVPEQYF. CDR3 sequence (DNA): TGTGCCAGCAGGTTGGTGGGGACAGGGGTCCCCGAGCAGTACTTC. This rearrangement joins TRBV27 to TRBJ2-7, with TRBD1 matching 10 bases. The CDR3 contains 15 residues. Germline-derived CDR1 and CDR2 are MNHEY and SMNVEV (reference sequence). J lost 6 bases, V lost 6 bases, and 11 bases had no gene match.